This T cell receptor (beta chain) stems from a study of blood T cell repertoires in COVID-19. Overall study: Researchers got acute and convalescent COVID-19 samples from the United States, Italy and Spain. PBMCs, B-cell-depleted T cells, or T cells provided the cDNA or gDNA that made up the material.

Per the original data handling: Quantification of nucleated cells was approximated via reference gene primer amplification. The assay was immunoSEQ multiplex PCR, and TCRdb's table has in-frame clones only and misses some. The V and J calls and clone size are taken from that table; D and trimming were inferred from the DNA. The repertoire consists of about 270,000 clones, with approximately 85% occurring once and the leading ten covering about 10%. The CDR3 consists of 14 residues. V was pared by 1 base and J by 1 base, with 7 bases between. Germline V gives CDR1 SEHNR, CDR2 FQNEAQ (reference sequence).

The specimen was peripheral blood. The source of this sequence is a woman between 70 and 85 years old with acute or convalescent COVID-19. V and J are TRBV7-9 and TRBJ1-1, with unresolved D. The DNA for the CDR3 is TGTGCCAGCAGCTTAGAATTGAGGAACACTGAAGCTTTCTTT. This encodes CASSLELRNTEAFF.